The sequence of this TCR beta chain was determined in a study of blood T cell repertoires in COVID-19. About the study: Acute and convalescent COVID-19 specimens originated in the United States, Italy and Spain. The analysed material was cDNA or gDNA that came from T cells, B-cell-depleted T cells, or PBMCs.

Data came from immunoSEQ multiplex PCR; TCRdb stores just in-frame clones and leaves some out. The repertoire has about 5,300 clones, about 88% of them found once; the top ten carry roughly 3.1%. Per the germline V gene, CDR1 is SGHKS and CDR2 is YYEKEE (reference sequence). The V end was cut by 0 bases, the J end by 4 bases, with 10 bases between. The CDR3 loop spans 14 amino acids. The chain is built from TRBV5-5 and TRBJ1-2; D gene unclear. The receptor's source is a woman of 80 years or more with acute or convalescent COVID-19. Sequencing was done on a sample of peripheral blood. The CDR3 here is CASSLDGVAYGYTF. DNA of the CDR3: TGTGCCAGCAGCTTGGACGGGGTAGCCTATGGCTACACCTTC.